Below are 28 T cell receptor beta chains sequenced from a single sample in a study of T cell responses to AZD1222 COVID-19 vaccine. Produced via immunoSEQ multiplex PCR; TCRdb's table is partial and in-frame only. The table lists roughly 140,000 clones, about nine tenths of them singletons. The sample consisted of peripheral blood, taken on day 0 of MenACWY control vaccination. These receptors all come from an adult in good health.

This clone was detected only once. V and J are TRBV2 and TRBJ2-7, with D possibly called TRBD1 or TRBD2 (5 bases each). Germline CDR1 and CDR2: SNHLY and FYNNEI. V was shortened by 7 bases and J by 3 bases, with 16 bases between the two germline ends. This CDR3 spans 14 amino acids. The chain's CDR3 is CASTAGTDHYEQYF. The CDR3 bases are TGTGCCAGCACCGCCGGGACGGATCACTACGAGCAGTACTTC.

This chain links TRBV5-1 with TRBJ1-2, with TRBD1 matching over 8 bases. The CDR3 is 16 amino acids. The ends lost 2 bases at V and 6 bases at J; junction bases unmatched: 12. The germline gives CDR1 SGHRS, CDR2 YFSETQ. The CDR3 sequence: CASSLTADRTGNGYTF. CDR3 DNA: TGCGCCAGCAGCTTAACCGCCGACAGGACAGGGAATGGCTACACCTTC.

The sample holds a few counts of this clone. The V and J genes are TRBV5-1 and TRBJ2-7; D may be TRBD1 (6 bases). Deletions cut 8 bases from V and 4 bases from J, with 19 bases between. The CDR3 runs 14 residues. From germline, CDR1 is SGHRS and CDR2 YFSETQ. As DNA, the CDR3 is TGCGCCAGTTCGCCCGAGGGGGTAAGGTACGAGCAGTACTTC. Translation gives CASSPEGVRYEQYF.

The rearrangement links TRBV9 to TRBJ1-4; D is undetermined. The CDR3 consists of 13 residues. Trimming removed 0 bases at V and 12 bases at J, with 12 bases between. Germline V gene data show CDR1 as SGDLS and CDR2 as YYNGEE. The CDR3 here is CASSVDGGGELFF. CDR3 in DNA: TGTGCCAGCAGCGTAGATGGAGGCGGAGAACTGTTTTTT.

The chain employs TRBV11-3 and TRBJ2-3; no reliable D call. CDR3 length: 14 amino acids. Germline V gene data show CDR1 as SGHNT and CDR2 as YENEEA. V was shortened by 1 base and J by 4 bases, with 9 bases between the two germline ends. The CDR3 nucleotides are TGTGCCAGCAGCTTAGCCCACGGTTCAGATACGCAGTATTTT. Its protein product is CASSLAHGSDTQYF. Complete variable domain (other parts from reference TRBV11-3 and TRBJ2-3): EAGVVQSPRYKIIEKKQPVAFWCNPISGHNTLYWYLQNLGQGPELLIRYENEEAVDDSQLPKDRFSAERLKGVDSTLKIQPAELGDSAVYLCASSLAHGSDTQYFGPGTRLTVL.

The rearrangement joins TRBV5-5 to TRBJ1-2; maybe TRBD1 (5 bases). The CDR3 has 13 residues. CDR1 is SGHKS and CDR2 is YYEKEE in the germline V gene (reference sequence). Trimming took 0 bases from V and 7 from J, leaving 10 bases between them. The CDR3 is CASSLAPGTGYTF. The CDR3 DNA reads TGTGCCAGCAGCTTGGCCCCCGGGACTGGCTACACCTTC.

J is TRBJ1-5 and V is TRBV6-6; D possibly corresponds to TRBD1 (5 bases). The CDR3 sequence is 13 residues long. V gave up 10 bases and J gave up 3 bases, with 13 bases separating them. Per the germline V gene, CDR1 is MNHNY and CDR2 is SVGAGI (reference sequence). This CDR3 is CATTSGTNQPQHF. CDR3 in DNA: TGTGCCACCACCTCTGGGACCAATCAGCCCCAGCATTTT.

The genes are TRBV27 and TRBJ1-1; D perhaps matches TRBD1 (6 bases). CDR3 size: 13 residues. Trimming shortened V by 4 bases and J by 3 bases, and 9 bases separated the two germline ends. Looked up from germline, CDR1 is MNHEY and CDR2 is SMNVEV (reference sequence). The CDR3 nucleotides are TGTGCCAGCAGTTACAGGGATGACACTGAAGCTTTCTTT. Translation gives CASSYRDDTEAFF.

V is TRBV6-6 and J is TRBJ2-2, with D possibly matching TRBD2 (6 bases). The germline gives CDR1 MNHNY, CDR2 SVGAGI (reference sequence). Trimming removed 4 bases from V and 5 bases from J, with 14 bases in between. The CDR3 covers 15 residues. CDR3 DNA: TGTGCCAGCAGTTTTCCATCGGGGGTAACCGGGGAGCTGTTTTTT. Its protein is CASSFPSGVTGELFF.

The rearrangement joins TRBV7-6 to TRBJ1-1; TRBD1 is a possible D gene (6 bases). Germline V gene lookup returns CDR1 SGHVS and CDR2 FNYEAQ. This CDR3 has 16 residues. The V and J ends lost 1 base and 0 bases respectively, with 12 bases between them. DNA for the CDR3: TGTGCCAGCAGCTTAGAACAGGGAAGCGTGAACACTGAAGCTTTCTTT. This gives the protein CASSLEQGSVNTEAFF.

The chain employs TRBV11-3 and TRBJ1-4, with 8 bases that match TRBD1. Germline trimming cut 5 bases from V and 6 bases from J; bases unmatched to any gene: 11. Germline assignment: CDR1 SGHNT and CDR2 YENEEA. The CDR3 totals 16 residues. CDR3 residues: CASSPSQLTGDEKLFF. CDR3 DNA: TGTGCCAGCAGCCCCAGCCAGCTGACAGGGGATGAAAAACTGTTTTTT.

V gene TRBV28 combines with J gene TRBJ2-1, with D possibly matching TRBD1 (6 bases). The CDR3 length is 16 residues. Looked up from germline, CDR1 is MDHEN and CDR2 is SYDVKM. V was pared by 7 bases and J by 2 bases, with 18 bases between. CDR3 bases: TGTGCCAGCAATGAATTAAGGGGGAGCACCTACAATGAGCAGTTCTTC. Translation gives CASNELRGSTYNEQFF.

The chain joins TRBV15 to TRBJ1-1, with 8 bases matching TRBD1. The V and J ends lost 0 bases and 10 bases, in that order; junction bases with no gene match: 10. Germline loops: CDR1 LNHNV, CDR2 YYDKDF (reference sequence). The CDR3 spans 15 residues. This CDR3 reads CATSREAGGALGAFF. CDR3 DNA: TGTGCCACCAGCAGAGAAGCAGGGGGCGCGTTGGGAGCTTTCTTT.

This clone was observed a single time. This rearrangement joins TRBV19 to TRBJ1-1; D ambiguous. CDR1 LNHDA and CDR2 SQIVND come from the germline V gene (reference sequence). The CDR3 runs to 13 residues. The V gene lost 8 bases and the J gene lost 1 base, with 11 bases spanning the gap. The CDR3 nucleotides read TGTGCCAGTTTGGTGATCGGGAACACTGAAGCTTTCTTT. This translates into CASLVIGNTEAFF.

DNA of the CDR3: TGTGCCAGCAGTCAAGGACAGGGGGCGCGAGGTGAGCAGTTCTTC. Translation: CASSQGQGARGEQFF. This chain uses TRBV2 with TRBJ2-1; 11 bases match TRBD1. V lost 5 bases, J lost 9 bases, and 9 bases stayed unmatched. CDR1 is SNHLY, CDR2 FYNNEI, per germline. CDR3 length: 15 residues.

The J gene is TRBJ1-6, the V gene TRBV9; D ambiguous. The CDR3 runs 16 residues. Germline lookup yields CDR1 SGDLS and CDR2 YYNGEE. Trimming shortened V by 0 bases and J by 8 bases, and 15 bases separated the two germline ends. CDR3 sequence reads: CASSVDRGAGDSPLHF. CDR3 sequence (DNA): TGTGCCAGCAGCGTAGACCGCGGCGCCGGTGATTCACCCCTCCACTTT.

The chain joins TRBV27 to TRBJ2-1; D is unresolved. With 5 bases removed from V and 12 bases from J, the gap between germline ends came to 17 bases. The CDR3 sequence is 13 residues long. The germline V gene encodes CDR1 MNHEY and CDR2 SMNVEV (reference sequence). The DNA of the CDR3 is TGTGCCAGCAGTCCTGATTTTGCCCGATCGCAGTTCTTC. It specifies CASSPDFARSQFF.

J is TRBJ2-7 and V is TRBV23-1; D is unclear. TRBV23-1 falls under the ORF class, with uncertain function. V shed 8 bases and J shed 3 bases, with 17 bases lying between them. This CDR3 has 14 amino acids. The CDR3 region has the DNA TGCGCCAGCCCTCCTCCCGGAGACGACTACGAGCAGTACTTC. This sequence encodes CASPPPGDDYEQYF.

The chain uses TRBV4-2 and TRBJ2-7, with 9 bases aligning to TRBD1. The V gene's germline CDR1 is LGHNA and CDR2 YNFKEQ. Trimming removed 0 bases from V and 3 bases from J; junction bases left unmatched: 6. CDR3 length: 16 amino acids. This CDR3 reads CASSQDLGTGFYEQYF. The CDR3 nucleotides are TGTGCCAGCAGCCAAGATCTCGGGACAGGGTTCTACGAGCAGTACTTC.

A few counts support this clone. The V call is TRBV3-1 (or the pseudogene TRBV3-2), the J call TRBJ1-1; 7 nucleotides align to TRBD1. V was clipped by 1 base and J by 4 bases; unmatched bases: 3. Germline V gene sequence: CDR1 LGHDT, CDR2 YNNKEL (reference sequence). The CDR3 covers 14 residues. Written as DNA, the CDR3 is TGTGCCAGCAGCCAAGGACAGGGTGTCACTGAAGCTTTCTTT. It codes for CASSQGQGVTEAFF.

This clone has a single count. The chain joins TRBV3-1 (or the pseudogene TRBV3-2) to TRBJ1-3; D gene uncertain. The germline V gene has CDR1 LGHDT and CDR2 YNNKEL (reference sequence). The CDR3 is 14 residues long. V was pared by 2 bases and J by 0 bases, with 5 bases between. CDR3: CASSQPGSGNTIYF. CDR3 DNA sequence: TGTGCCAGCAGCCAACCAGGCTCTGGAAACACCATATATTTT.

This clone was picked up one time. CDR3 in amino acids: CASSQYGLNTEAFF. In DNA, the CDR3 is TGTGCCAGCAGCCAATATGGACTTAACACTGAAGCTTTCTTT. The V gene is TRBV7-2, the J gene TRBJ1-1, with D unresolved. Germline CDR1 and CDR2: SGHTA and FQGNSA. The CDR3 is made up of 14 amino acids. V was clipped by 5 bases and J by 2 bases, with 12 bases between them.

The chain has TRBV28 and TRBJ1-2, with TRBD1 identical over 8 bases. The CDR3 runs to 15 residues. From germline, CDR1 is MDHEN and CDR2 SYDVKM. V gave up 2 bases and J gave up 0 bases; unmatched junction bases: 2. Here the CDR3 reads CASSLRTGTNYGYTF. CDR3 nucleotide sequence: TGTGCCAGCAGTTTACGGACAGGGACTAACTATGGCTACACCTTC.

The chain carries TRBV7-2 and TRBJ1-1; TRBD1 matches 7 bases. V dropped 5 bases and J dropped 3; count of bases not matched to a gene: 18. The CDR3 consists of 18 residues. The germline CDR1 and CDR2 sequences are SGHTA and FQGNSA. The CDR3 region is CASSQGGTGTVIYTEAFF. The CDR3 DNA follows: TGTGCCAGCAGCCAGGGGGGTACGGGGACCGTTATTTACACTGAAGCTTTCTTT.

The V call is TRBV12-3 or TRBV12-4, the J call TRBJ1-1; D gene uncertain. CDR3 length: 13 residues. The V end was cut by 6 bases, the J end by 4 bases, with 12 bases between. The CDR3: CASRGKAATEAFF. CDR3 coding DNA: TGTGCCAGCAGGGGGAAGGCGGCCACTGAAGCTTTCTTT.

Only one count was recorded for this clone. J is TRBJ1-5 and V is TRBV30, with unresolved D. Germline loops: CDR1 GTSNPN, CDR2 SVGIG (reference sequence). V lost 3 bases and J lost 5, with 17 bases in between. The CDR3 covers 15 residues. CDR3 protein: CAWSPPQQVDQPQHF. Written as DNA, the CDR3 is TGTGCCTGGAGCCCACCTCAGCAGGTTGATCAGCCCCAGCATTTT. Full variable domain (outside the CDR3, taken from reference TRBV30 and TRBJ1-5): SQTIHQWPATLVQPVGSPLSLECTVEGTSNPNLYWYRQAAGRGLQLLFYSVGIGQISSEVPQNLSASRPQDRQFILSSKKLLLSDSGFYLCAWSPPQQVDQPQHFGDGTRLSIL.

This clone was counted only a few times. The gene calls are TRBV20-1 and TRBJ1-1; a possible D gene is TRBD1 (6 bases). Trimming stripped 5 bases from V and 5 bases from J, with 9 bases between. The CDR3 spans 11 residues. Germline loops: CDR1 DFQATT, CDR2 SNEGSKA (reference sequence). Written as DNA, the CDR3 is TGCAGTGCTCACAGGGATACTGAAGCTTTCTTT. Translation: CSAHRDTEAFF.

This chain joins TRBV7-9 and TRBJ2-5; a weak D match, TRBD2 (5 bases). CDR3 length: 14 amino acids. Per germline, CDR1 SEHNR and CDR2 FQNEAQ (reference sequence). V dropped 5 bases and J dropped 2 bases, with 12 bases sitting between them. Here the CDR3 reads CASSHERAQETQYF. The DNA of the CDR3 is TGTGCCAGCAGCCACGAGAGGGCGCAAGAGACCCAGTACTTC.